This T cell receptor (beta chain) was recovered during a study of molecular identifiers for immune sequencing clone quantification. TCRdb reprocessed the PCR reads via MiXCR and lists one record per CDR3 protein. The data show 460,000 or so distinct CDR3 sequences, over 20% seen once. Remarks on this clonotype: The antigen is unknown.

V lost 6 bases, J lost 9 bases, and 27 bases lay in between. Germline CDR1 reads SQVTM; CDR2 reads ANQGSEA. This CDR3 has 15 residues. Study results and limitations: Beyond 20 RNA copies, clones held over 98% of effector molecules, compared with under 1% in naive cells.

The specimen was naive CD8+ T cells from blood, with Jurkat cell RNA spiked in. Indicated subset: FACS-sorted CD8+CD4-CCR7+CD45RA+ naive T cells. V and J are TRBV29-1 and TRBJ2-7; either TRBD1 or TRBD2 may supply D (5 bases each). This clonotype was obtained from a human donor in good health. Some libraries in this study had Jurkat cell RNA spiked in. The CDR3 is CSVVGTPESYYPQYF. DNA for the CDR3: TGCAGCGTCGTCGGGACGCCCGAGTCCTACTACCCGCAGTACTTC.